The clone carrying this TCR beta chain was seen a few times. CDR3 size: 14 residues. CDR1 and CDR2 from the germline V gene are SGHRS and YFSETQ. V lost 4 bases to trimming and J lost 5 bases; unmatched junction nucleotides: 8. This sample was taken from a study of cytomegalovirus exposure and HLA in healthy donors. Primers: 60 Vbeta forward and 13 Jbeta reverse. Clones were read by immunoSEQ multiplex PCR, and TCRdb kept only the in-frame ones, dropping some. The sample lists about 130,000 clones; about four fifths were seen once. The TCR was taken from a man aged 25-45 years in good health and CMV-seronegative. The specimen was PBMCs. The chain uses TRBV5-1 and TRBJ2-5; TRBD2 matches at 7 bases. This CDR3 is CASSPGRGHETQYF. The CDR3 DNA reads TGCGCCAGCAGCCCGGGGAGGGGCCACGAGACCCAGTACTTC.